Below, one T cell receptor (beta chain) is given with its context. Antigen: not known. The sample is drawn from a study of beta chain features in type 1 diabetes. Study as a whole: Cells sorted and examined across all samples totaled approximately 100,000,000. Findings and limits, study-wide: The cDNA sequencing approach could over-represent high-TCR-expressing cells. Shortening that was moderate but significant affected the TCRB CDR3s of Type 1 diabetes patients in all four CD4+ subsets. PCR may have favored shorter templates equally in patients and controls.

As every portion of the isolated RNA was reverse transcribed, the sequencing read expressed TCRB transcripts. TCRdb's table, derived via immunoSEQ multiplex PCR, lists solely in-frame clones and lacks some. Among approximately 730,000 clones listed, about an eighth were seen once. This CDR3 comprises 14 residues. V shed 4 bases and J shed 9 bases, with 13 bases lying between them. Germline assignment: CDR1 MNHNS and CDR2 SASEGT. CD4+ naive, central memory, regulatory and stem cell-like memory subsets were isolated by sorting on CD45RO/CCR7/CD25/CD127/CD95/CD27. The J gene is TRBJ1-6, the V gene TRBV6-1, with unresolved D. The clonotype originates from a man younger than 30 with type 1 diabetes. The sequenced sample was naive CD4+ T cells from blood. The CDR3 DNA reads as TGTGCCAGCAGTGTAGGTCTAGGGAGTTCACCCCTCCACTTT. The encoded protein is CASSVGLGSSPLHF.